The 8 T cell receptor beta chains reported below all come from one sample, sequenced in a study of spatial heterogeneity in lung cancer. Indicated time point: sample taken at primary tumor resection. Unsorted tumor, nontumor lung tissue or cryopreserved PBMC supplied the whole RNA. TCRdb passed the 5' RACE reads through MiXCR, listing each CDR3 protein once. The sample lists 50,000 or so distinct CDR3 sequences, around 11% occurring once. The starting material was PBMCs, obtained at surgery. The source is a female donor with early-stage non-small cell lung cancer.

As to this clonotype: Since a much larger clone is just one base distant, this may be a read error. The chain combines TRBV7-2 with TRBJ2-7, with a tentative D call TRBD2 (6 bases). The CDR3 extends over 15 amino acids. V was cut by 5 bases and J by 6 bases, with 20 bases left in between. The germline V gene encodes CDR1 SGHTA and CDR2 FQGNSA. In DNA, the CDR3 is TGTGCCAGCAGCCCCTACGGGGGTGTCACCTTCGAGCAGTACTTC. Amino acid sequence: CASSPYGGVTFEQYF. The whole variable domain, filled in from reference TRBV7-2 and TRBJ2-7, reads GAGVSQSPSNKVTEKGKDVELRCDPISGHTALYWYRQSLGQGLEFLIYFQGNSAPDKSGLPSDRFSAERTGGSVSTLTIQRTQQEDSAVYLCASSPYGGVTFEQYFGPGTRLTVT.

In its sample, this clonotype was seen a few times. The CDR3 here is CASKESEAETDTQYF. The CDR3 nucleotides are TGTGCCAGCAAGGAGTCCGAAGCCGAAACAGATACGCAGTATTTT. The chain uses TRBV13 and TRBJ2-3; D is ambiguous. The germline gives CDR1 PRHDT, CDR2 FYEKMQ (reference sequence). The CDR3 length is 15 residues. V gave up 7 bases and J gave up 3 bases, with 17 bases separating them.

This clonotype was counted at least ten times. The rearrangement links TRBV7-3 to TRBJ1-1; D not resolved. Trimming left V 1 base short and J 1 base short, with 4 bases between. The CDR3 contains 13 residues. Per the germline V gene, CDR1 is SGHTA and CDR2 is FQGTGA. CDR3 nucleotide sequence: TGTGCCAGCAGCTTAAGGAGGAACACTGAAGCTTTCTTT. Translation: CASSLRRNTEAFF.

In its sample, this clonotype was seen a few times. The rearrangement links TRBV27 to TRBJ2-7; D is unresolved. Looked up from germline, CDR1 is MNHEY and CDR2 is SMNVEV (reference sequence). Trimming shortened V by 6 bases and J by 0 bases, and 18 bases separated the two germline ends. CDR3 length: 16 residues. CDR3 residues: CASRNTLRLSSYEQYF. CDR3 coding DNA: TGTGCCAGCAGAAACACCCTTCGGTTGAGCTCCTACGAGCAGTACTTC.

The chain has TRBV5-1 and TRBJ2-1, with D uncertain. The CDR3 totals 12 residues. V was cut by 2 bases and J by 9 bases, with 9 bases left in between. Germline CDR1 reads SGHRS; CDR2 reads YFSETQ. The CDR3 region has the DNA TGCGCCAGCAGCTTCCTATCCGGTGAGCAGTTCTTC. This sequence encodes CASSFLSGEQFF.

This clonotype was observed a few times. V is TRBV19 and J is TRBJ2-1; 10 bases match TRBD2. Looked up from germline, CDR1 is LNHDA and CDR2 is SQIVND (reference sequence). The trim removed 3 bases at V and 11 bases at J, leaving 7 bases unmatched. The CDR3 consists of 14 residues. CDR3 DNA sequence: TGTGCCAGTAGTATTTCTACTAGCGGGATGCAGCAGTTCTTC. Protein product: CASSISTSGMQQFF.

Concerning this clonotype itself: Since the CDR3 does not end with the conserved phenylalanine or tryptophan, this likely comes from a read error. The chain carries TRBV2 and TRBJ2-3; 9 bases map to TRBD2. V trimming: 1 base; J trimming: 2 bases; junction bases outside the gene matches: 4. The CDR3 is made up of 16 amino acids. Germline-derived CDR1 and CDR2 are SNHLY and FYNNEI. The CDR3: CASSEGAGGNTDTQYL. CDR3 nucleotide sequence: TGTGCCAGCAGTGAAGGAGCGGGGGGCAACACAGATACGCAGTATCTT.

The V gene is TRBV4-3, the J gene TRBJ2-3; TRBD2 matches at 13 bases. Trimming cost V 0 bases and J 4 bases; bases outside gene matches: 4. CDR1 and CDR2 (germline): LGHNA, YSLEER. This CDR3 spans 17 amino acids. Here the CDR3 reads CASSQDTSGGAADTQYF. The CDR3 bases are TGCGCCAGCAGCCAAGATACTAGCGGGGGGGCTGCAGATACGCAGTATTTT.